This passage covers 8 T cell receptor beta chains from one sample sequenced in a study of CD8 T cells in ankylosing spondylitis (dated by TCRdb to the late 2010s). Libraries were built with 5' RACE. Sequencing used an Illumina HiSeq 2500. TCRdb passed the public sequencing reads through fastp at Q25 and MiXCR, retaining productive beta sequences. Every CDR3 protein is listed once, alongside the most common genes and DNA of its rows. A total of roughly 190,000 distinct CDR3 sequences appear in this sample, more than 10% of them only once. 16% of the sample goes to the ten largest clones. Sequencing was carried out using blood, either unsorted or a sorted T cell fraction (not recorded which). Receptor source: a male donor with ankylosing spondylitis or in good health (not recorded which).

The chain couples TRBV19 to TRBJ2-1; D is perhaps TRBD2 (6 bases). V was trimmed by 5 bases and J by 4 bases, leaving 15 bases between them. The CDR3 runs 15 residues. Germline V CDR1 and CDR2: LNHDA, SQIVND (reference sequence). The CDR3 loop reads CASSETRRGYNEQFF. The CDR3 DNA follows: TGTGCCAGTAGTGAAACCCGGAGGGGATACAATGAGCAGTTCTTC.

This sequence joins TRBV6-1 and TRBJ2-2; no reliable D call. Germline lookup yields CDR1 MNHNS and CDR2 SASEGT. There are 17 residues in the CDR3. With 1 base removed from V and 4 bases from J, the gap between germline ends came to 16 bases. CDR3 sequence reads: CASSEDFILLATGELFF. CDR3 DNA sequence: TGTGCCAGCAGTGAAGACTTCATCCTCCTCGCCACCGGGGAGCTGTTTTTT.

In its sample, this clonotype was seen many times. The rearrangement uses TRBV5-4 and TRBJ2-1; TRBD1 agrees at 9 bases. V was clipped by 4 bases and J by 9 bases; unmatched bases: 11. From germline, CDR1 is SGHNT and CDR2 YYREEE (reference sequence). This CDR3 spans 15 amino acids. CDR3 sequence: CASSHRDRERGEQFF. For the CDR3, the DNA is TGTGCCAGCAGCCATCGGGACAGGGAGCGTGGTGAGCAGTTCTTC.

The V call is TRBV4-1, the J call TRBJ2-5; D is undetermined. The J call may be wrong; the DNA end is better matched by TRBJ2-1. Germline V lookup: CDR1 MGHRA, CDR2 YSYEKL. The CDR3 is 13 residues long. The CDR3 sequence: CASSQAGQETQFF. The CDR3 nucleotides read TGCGCCAGCAGCCAAGCAGGCCAAGAGACCCAGTTCTTC.

Only a few counts were recorded for this clonotype. The V and J genes are TRBV3-1 and TRBJ2-1; 9 bases align to TRBD2. The CDR3 is 17 amino acids. Germline V gene data show CDR1 as LGHDT and CDR2 as YNNKEL (reference sequence). Losses at the gene ends were 4 bases for V and 7 bases for J; bases not matched to a gene: 14. This CDR3 reads CASSLLGGGGRVNEQFF. As DNA, the CDR3 is TGTGCCAGCAGCCTCCTGGGTGGCGGCGGGAGGGTAAATGAGCAGTTCTTC.

The chain joins TRBV9 to TRBJ2-7; D is perhaps TRBD1 or TRBD2 (5 bases each). CDR1 and CDR2 (germline): SGDLS, YYNGEE. The CDR3 totals 12 residues. Trimming removed 3 bases from V and 5 bases from J, with 9 bases in between. In DNA form, the CDR3 reads TGTGCCAGCAGCGGGGGGAGTAACGAGCAGTACTTC. Protein: CASSGGSNEQYF.

This clonotype ranks as medium-sized. CDR3 protein: CASSQDRGGADEQYF. The CDR3, as DNA: TGTGCCAGCAGCCAAGATCGCGGGGGGGCCGACGAGCAGTACTTC. The chain combines TRBV4-2 with TRBJ2-7, with 9 bases matching TRBD2. Trimming at V came to 0 bases and at J to 5 bases, leaving 5 bases not matched to a gene. CDR3 length: 15 amino acids. Germline V gives CDR1 LGHNA, CDR2 YNFKEQ.

A few counts support this clonotype. The chain has TRBV2 and TRBJ2-7; TRBD1 matches at 7 bases. The CDR3 sequence is 13 residues long. Germline values: CDR1 SNHLY, CDR2 FYNNEI. V was clipped by 7 bases and J by 2 bases; unmatched bases: 5. As DNA, the CDR3 is TGTGCCAGCACGTACAGGGGCCCCTACGAGCAGTACTTC. It translates to CASTYRGPYEQYF.